Below, 30 T cell receptor beta chains from the same sample are listed, as sequenced in a study of liver allograft versus peripheral blood T cells. In the study overall: Blood and transplanted-liver T cell receptor repertoires from recipients were compared.

Each CDR3 protein gets one entry after TCRdb re-called the reads with MiXCR. Altogether a few thousand distinct CDR3 sequences are present, roughly 19% being singletons, with the ten largest covering roughly 50%. These TCRs come from a human patient who had a liver transplant. The T cells may come from the graft donor.

The V call is TRBV28, the J call TRBJ1-6; tentative D call: TRBD1 (5 bases). With 3 bases removed from V and 12 bases from J, the gap between germline ends came to 9 bases. The CDR3 is 12 residues long. CDR1 is MDHEN, CDR2 SYDVKM, per germline. The CDR3 sequence: CASSFLGQPLHF. In DNA, the CDR3 is TGTGCCAGCAGTTTTCTCGGACAACCCCTCCACTTT.

This clonotype was detected ten times or more. The chain recombines TRBV30 with TRBJ1-2; 10 nucleotides match TRBD1. In germline, CDR1 is GTSNPN, CDR2 SVGIG (reference sequence). The length of the CDR3 is 12 residues. The trim removed 6 bases at V and 5 bases at J, leaving 3 bases unmatched. The CDR3 is CACTDRGYGYTF. The CDR3 DNA reads as TGTGCCTGCACGGACAGGGGGTATGGCTACACCTTC.

To note about this clonotype: This clone may be a read error of a much larger clone one base away. CDR3: CASYGGMNTEAFF. The CDR3 coding sequence is TGTGCCTCCTACGGGGGGATGAACACTGAAGCTTTCTTT. The genes are TRBV30 and TRBJ1-1, with D maybe TRBD1 (5 bases). With 7 bases removed from V and 0 bases from J, the gap between germline ends came to 12 bases. CDR3 length equals 13 residues. The germline V gene encodes CDR1 GTSNPN and CDR2 SVGIG (reference sequence).

The chain couples TRBV12-3 or TRBV12-4 to TRBJ2-7; D gene uncertain. Trimming stripped 0 bases from V and 5 bases from J, with 8 bases between. The CDR3 has 13 residues. CDR3 coding DNA: TGTGCCAGCAGTTTAGCGGGATTGGACGAGCAGTACTTC. Amino acid sequence: CASSLAGLDEQYF.

This clonotype is deemed medium-sized. The chain recombines TRBV19 with TRBJ2-5, with 7 bases aligning to TRBD1. V was clipped by 1 base and J by 3 bases; unmatched bases: 8. There are 16 residues in the CDR3. Germline V lookup: CDR1 LNHDA, CDR2 SQIVND (reference sequence). CDR3 sequence: CASSIGLPQGEETQYF. The CDR3 nucleotides are TGTGCCAGTAGTATAGGTTTACCCCAGGGGGAAGAGACCCAGTACTTC.

To note about this clonotype: A read error likely explains this, since a far larger clone differs by one base. The V gene is TRBV6-2 or TRBV6-3, the J gene TRBJ2-7; D possibly uses TRBD1 or TRBD2 (5 bases each). Germline CDR1 MNHEY, CDR2 SVGEGT. The CDR3 runs to 13 residues. Written as DNA, the CDR3 is TGTTCCAGCAGTACAGGACCATGGGGGGAGCAGTACTTC. Encoded protein: CSSSTGPWGEQYF.

This clonotype is labeled as medium-sized. This chain links TRBV28 with TRBJ1-5; 10 positions match TRBD1. Germline assignment: CDR1 MDHEN and CDR2 SYDVKM. CDR3 length: 15 amino acids. The V gene end was trimmed by 4 bases and the J gene end by 8 bases; junction bases not matched to a gene: 8. As DNA, the CDR3 is TGTGCCAGCAGTTCGGGGACAGGGGAGGTTGAGCCCCAGCATTTT. It codes for CASSSGTGEVEPQHF. Full variable domain (missing parts from reference TRBV28 and TRBJ1-5): DVKVTQSSRYLVKRTGEKVFLECVQDMDHENMFWYRQDPGLGLRLIYFSYDVKMKEKGDIPEGYSVSREKKERFSLILESASTNQTSMYLCASSSGTGEVEPQHFGDGTRLSIL.

This clonotype is labeled medium-sized (0.01 to 0.1%). The chain uses TRBV27 and TRBJ1-1; no clear D gene. V was clipped by 5 bases and J by 6 bases, with 19 bases between them. From germline, CDR1 is MNHEY and CDR2 SMNVEV (reference sequence). The CDR3 has 15 amino acids. The CDR3 is CASSPSPARRAEAFF. In DNA form, the CDR3 reads TGTGCCAGCAGTCCCTCCCCGGCACGACGGGCTGAAGCTTTCTTT.

Of note for this clonotype: A read error may produce the germline difference seen at one junction end. This chain connects TRBV29-1 to TRBJ2-1; no firm D call. The germline CDR1 and CDR2 sequences are SQVTM and ANQGSEA. The CDR3 has 12 amino acids. In DNA, the CDR3 is TGCGGCGTCGGTAGCTCCTACAATGAGCAGTTCTTC. This translates into CGVGSSYNEQFF.

By frequency in the sample, this clonotype is medium-sized (0.01 to 0.1%). This chain connects TRBV10-3 to TRBJ1-3; D possibly corresponds to TRBD1 (5 bases). V was trimmed by 3 bases and J by 6 bases, leaving 15 bases between them. The germline V gene has CDR1 ENHRY and CDR2 SYGVKD. The CDR3 totals 15 residues. CDR3 nucleotide sequence: TGTGCCATCAGTGATCGGTCGGGGCGGGAAAACACCATATATTTT. Its translation: CAISDRSGRENTIYF.

The chain carries TRBV9 and TRBJ2-2, with D possibly matching TRBD1 (6 bases). The CDR3 runs to 19 residues. CDR1 is SGDLS and CDR2 is YYNGEE in the germline V gene. The germline V and J ends were trimmed by 2 bases and 1 base, with 21 bases remaining between them. The CDR3 DNA sequence: TGTGCCAGCAGCGTCCCATATGGGGGACACGATAAGAACACCGGGGAGCTGTTTTTT. It encodes CASSVPYGGHDKNTGELFF. The full variable domain, in which reference TRBV9 and TRBJ2-2 provide the parts outside the CDR3, is DSGVTQTPKHLITATGQRVTLRCSPRSGDLSVYWYQQSLDQGLQFLIQYYNGEERAKGNILERFSAQQFPDLHSELNLSSLELGDSALYFCASSVPYGGHDKNTGELFFGEGSRLTVL.

This clonotype was found many times. The chain joins TRBV27 to TRBJ1-2; TRBD1 matches 11 bases. This CDR3 contains 13 residues. Per the germline V gene, CDR1 is MNHEY and CDR2 is SMNVEV (reference sequence). Trimming cost V 5 bases and J 8 bases; bases outside gene matches: 4. Written as DNA, the CDR3 is TGTGCCAGCAGTCTGGGGACAGGGGGGGGCTACACCTTC. Translating gives CASSLGTGGGYTF.

V and J are TRBV27 and TRBJ2-5, with D tentatively TRBD2 (6 bases). Trimming pared 4 bases from V and 6 bases from J, leaving 15 bases between. Per germline, CDR1 MNHEY and CDR2 SMNVEV (reference sequence). CDR3 size: 14 residues. CDR3 protein: CASSSSGERKTQYF. CDR3 sequence (DNA): TGTGCCAGCAGTTCCTCGGGAGAGCGGAAGACCCAGTACTTC.

This clonotype was seen ten or more times. This chain joins TRBV30 and TRBJ2-7; 8 positions match TRBD1. This CDR3 spans 13 amino acids. In germline, CDR1 is GTSNPN, CDR2 SVGIG (reference sequence). The trim removed 1 base at V and 3 bases at J, leaving 2 bases unmatched. Here the CDR3 reads CAWSAQGDYEQYF. The CDR3 DNA reads TGTGCCTGGAGTGCACAGGGGGACTACGAGCAGTACTTC.

In this sample, this clonotype is medium-sized. The chain uses TRBV6-1 and TRBJ1-4; TRBD1 might be the D (5 bases). The V end was cut by 1 base, the J end by 8 bases, with 14 bases between. The V gene's germline CDR1 is MNHNS and CDR2 SASEGT. The CDR3 runs 15 residues. CDR3 sequence (DNA): TGTGCCAGCAGTGAAGGGGGGATTCCGGCGGAAAAACTGTTTTTT. Amino acid sequence: CASSEGGIPAEKLFF.

This clonotype came up many times. The V gene is TRBV18, the J gene TRBJ2-5; a weak D match, TRBD2 (5 bases). This CDR3 has 15 amino acids. Germline CDR1 is KGHSH and CDR2 is LQKENI. Trimming took 6 bases from V and 5 from J, leaving 19 bases between them. The CDR3 spells CASSLVGAVMETQYF. The CDR3 DNA sequence: TGTGCCAGCTCCCTCGTAGGAGCGGTTATGGAGACCCAGTACTTC.

This clonotype is deemed medium-sized. This chain links TRBV18 with TRBJ2-1; 7 positions agree with TRBD2. The CDR3 has 16 amino acids. V shed 2 bases and J 3 bases; nucleotides not matched to a gene: 7. CDR1 KGHSH and CDR2 LQKENI come from the germline V gene. In DNA form, the CDR3 reads TGTGCCAGCTCACCATCGGGCGGGAGAGTCTACAATGAGCAGTTCTTC. Amino acid sequence: CASSPSGGRVYNEQFF.

By sample share, this clonotype is medium-sized. The gene calls are TRBV18 and TRBJ2-2; D gene unclear. The V and J ends lost 2 bases and 4 bases respectively, with 11 bases between them. The CDR3 contains 15 residues. Germline V gene lookup returns CDR1 KGHSH and CDR2 LQKENI. CDR3 protein: CASSPSQDPTGELFF. For the CDR3, the DNA is TGTGCCAGCTCACCATCCCAGGACCCCACCGGGGAGCTGTTTTTT.

This clonotype occurred many times. The V and J genes are TRBV14 and TRBJ2-7; D ambiguous. This CDR3 is 13 amino acids long. The V end was cut by 5 bases, the J end by 4 bases, with 12 bases between. Germline V gives CDR1 SGHDN, CDR2 FVKESK. The CDR3 coding sequence is TGTGCCAGCAGCTTACTCCCCGCTTACGAGCAGTACTTC. This translates into CASSLLPAYEQYF.

The V and J genes are TRBV20-1 and TRBJ2-7, with TRBD1 as a possible D gene (5 bases). The CDR3 totals 13 residues. Germline V CDR1 and CDR2: DFQATT, SNEGSKA (reference sequence). Trimming stripped 1 base from V and 2 bases from J, with 9 bases between. DNA for the CDR3: TGCAGTGCTAGAGGGAACAGGCCCTACGAGCAGTACTTC. Its protein is CSARGNRPYEQYF.

This clonotype was counted many times. This sequence joins TRBV28 and TRBJ2-4; D is undetermined. The CDR3 spans 14 residues. Trimming took 3 bases from V and 3 from J, leaving 9 bases between them. Germline CDR1 reads MDHEN; CDR2 reads SYDVKM. The CDR3, as DNA: TGTGCCAGCAGTTTGGGAAGGGACAAAAACATTCAGTACTTC. Protein product: CASSLGRDKNIQYF.

This clonotype was detected only a few times. The chain is built from TRBV30 and TRBJ2-1; 13 bases line up with TRBD2. The CDR3 is 16 residues long. CDR1 is GTSNPN, CDR2 SVGIG, per germline (reference sequence). The V segment lost 2 bases and the J segment 8 bases; nucleotides outside the gene matches: 9. The CDR3 DNA reads as TGTGCCTGGAGTCCCCGGACTAGCGGGAGTTTAGATGAGCAGTTCTTC. Translating gives CAWSPRTSGSLDEQFF.

By share, this clonotype ranks as medium-sized. This chain connects TRBV19 to TRBJ2-1; 8 nucleotides match TRBD1. This CDR3 comprises 15 residues. The V and J ends lost 5 bases and 3 bases, in that order; junction bases with no gene match: 6. CDR1 is LNHDA and CDR2 is SQIVND in the germline V gene (reference sequence). CDR3 sequence (DNA): TGTGCCAGTAGTCCGGGGACAGGCGTCTACAATGAGCAGTTCTTC. This translates into CASSPGTGVYNEQFF.

This clonotype counts as medium-sized (0.01 to 0.1%). This chain connects TRBV9 to TRBJ2-6; D gene ambiguous. Germline-derived CDR1 and CDR2 are SGDLS and YYNGEE. The CDR3 has 17 residues. Trimming pared 0 bases from V and 0 bases from J, leaving 10 bases between. CDR3 protein: CASSVGQISSGANVLTF. CDR3 DNA: TGTGCCAGCAGCGTAGGGCAGATTAGCTCTGGGGCCAACGTCCTGACTTTC.

This clonotype was detected only a few times. The chain couples TRBV11-2 to TRBJ1-4; D is unresolved. Germline V CDR1 and CDR2: SGHAT, FQNNGV. CDR3 length: 14 amino acids. V was cut by 1 base and J by 7 bases, with 10 bases left in between. The CDR3, as DNA: TGTGCCAGCAGCTTAGGGATTTCCGTTGAAAAACTGTTTTTT. This translates into CASSLGISVEKLFF.

In this sample, this clonotype turned up a few times. The chain couples TRBV10-3 to TRBJ2-7; D not certain. V was clipped by 4 bases and J by 0 bases, with 7 bases between them. CDR3 size: 13 residues. Germline lookup yields CDR1 ENHRY and CDR2 SYGVKD. The CDR3 loop reads CAISGGSSYEQYF. The CDR3 DNA is TGTGCCATCAGTGGAGGCAGCTCCTACGAGCAGTACTTC.

The genes are TRBV30 and TRBJ2-1; 7 nucleotides line up with TRBD2. This CDR3 comprises 18 residues. Germline CDR1 and CDR2: GTSNPN and SVGIG (reference sequence). The V segment lost 3 bases and the J segment 4 bases; nucleotides outside the gene matches: 18. The CDR3 DNA reads as TGTGCCTGGAGAGCGGACTCTGGATGGGGGGGGAATTACAATGAGCAGTTCTTC. As protein: CAWRADSGWGGNYNEQFF.

The J gene is TRBJ1-3, the V gene TRBV7-2; D is possibly TRBD1 (5 bases). CDR1 and CDR2 (germline): SGHTA, FQGNSA. The V gene lost 6 bases and the J gene lost 1 base, with 13 bases spanning the gap. This CDR3 is 15 amino acids long. This chain's CDR3 is CASSWGGSSGNTIYF. As DNA, the CDR3 is TGTGCCAGCAGTTGGGGGGGTAGTTCTGGAAACACCATATATTTT.

This clonotype was counted at least ten times. V and J are TRBV7-2 and TRBJ2-1, with D perhaps being TRBD1 or TRBD2 (5 bases each). Trimming left V 5 bases short and J 0 bases short, with 17 bases between. Germline V CDR1 and CDR2: SGHTA, FQGNSA. The CDR3 contains 17 residues. In DNA form, the CDR3 reads TGTGCCAGCAGCCAGTCGAGGGGCGGAAGCTCCTACAATGAGCAGTTCTTC. It codes for CASSQSRGGSSYNEQFF.

This clonotype counts as medium-sized. The chain uses TRBV29-1 and TRBJ2-1; D remains unclear. Germline V CDR1 and CDR2: SQVTM, ANQGSEA. This CDR3 is built from 15 residues. V lost 4 bases and J 0 bases, leaving 13 bases between the germline ends. For the CDR3, the DNA is TGCAGCGTTGCAACGGAGTGGAGCTCCTACAATGAGCAGTTCTTC. Translation: CSVATEWSSYNEQFF.